This entry is about one T cell receptor (beta chain). Its antigen is undetermined. The record originates from a study of vaccination effects on CD4 cells after COVID-19. Study overall: Two doses of BNT162b2 or mRNA-1273 vaccine were administered to participants.

J was trimmed by 5 bases and V by 5 bases; bases with no gene match: 8. The CDR3 covers 14 residues. Germline V gene lookup returns CDR1 LNHNV and CDR2 YYDKDF (reference sequence). Method: immunoSEQ multiplex PCR; TCRdb's copy keeps in-frame clones and lacks some. Of 20,000 to 25,000 clones listed, around 74% are singletons. The ViraFEST assay expanded antigen-specific CD4+ T cells with viral peptide pools before sequencing. Isolation of CD4+ T cells took place after less than twelve days of culture. None of the vaccinated had previously contracted SARS-CoV-2, and their nucleocapsid antibodies tested negative. Half-medium exchanges with IL-2 medium took place on days 3 and 7. Points from the study as a whole: Late after vaccination, infection- and vaccine-induced clones showed marked clonal contraction. Healthy vaccinees showed cross-reactivity with common cold coronaviruses in only 1 of 255 vaccine-induced clones.

Here the sequenced sample was CD4+ T cells from PBMCs cultured with HCoV-NL63 spike peptides, taken before COVID-19 vaccination. The V call is TRBV15, the J call TRBJ1-1; 7 nucleotides agree with TRBD1. This sequence originates from a human donor who received a COVID-19 vaccine. The CDR3 bases are TGTGCCACCAGCCCGACAGGGCGGGTGACTGAAGCTTTCTTT. This gives the protein CATSPTGRVTEAFF.